The 29 T cell receptor beta chains given below trace back to one sample, sequenced in a study of T-cell memory formation after mild COVID-19. TCRdb processed the 5' RACE reads anew with MiXCR; each CDR3 protein has one entry. This sample has about 470,000 distinct CDR3 sequences, with more than 20% found just once. Sample: PBMCs or a T cell subset sorted from them (not recorded which). The receptors originated from an adult woman who had mild COVID-19 (a few samples of this study predate the infection). Cell type and time point are not known.

Of note for this clonotype: An end of the junction does not agree with germline; a read error may underlie this. V is TRBV12-3 or TRBV12-4 and J is TRBJ2-7, with 9 bases that match TRBD1. The CDR3 is 12 amino acids. CDR3 sequence reads: CASSPQGDRATF. CDR3 in DNA: TGTGCCAGCAGTCCCCAGGGGGACAGGGCCACATTC.

V usage is TRBV11-3 and J usage is TRBJ2-5; either TRBD1 or TRBD2 may fit D (6 bases each). This CDR3 has 16 amino acids. V was clipped by 3 bases and J by 3 bases, with 17 bases between them. CDR1 and CDR2 (germline): SGHNT, YENEEA. The CDR3 nucleotides read TGTGCCAGCAGCTTCGTTGGAGTGGAGGGGGAAGAGACCCAGTACTTC. This encodes CASSFVGVEGEETQYF.

The chain combines TRBV13 with TRBJ2-1, with 8 bases fitting TRBD1. This CDR3 contains 15 residues. V shed 4 bases, J shed 7 bases, and the junction held 9 bases outside the gene matches. Per the germline V gene, CDR1 is PRHDT and CDR2 is FYEKMQ (reference sequence). CDR3 sequence: CASSSRTGLRNEQFF. The CDR3 bases are TGTGCCAGCAGCTCCCGGACAGGGCTCAGGAATGAGCAGTTCTTC.

The chain has TRBV12-3 or TRBV12-4 and TRBJ1-5; D perhaps matches TRBD1 (5 bases). V was clipped by 3 bases and J by 7 bases, with 10 bases between them. CDR3 length equals 13 residues. In nucleotides, the CDR3 is TGTGCCAGCAGTTTCAGGGTAGGCCAGCCCCAGCATTTT. This encodes CASSFRVGQPQHF.

The chain uses TRBV7-6 and TRBJ2-3, with 8 bases identical to TRBD1. V was pared by 1 base and J by 4 bases, with 7 bases of the junction left unmatched. The CDR3 extends over 16 amino acids. Germline CDR1 reads SGHVS; CDR2 reads FNYEAQ. The CDR3 DNA sequence: TGTGCCAGCAGCTTAGTGTCCAGGGGGCAATCAGATACGCAGTATTTT. Amino acids: CASSLVSRGQSDTQYF.

This clonotype occurred a few times. This rearrangement joins TRBV14 to TRBJ2-1; 7 nucleotides align to TRBD1. The CDR3 runs 14 residues. Per germline, CDR1 SGHDN and CDR2 FVKESK. The trim removed 0 bases at V and 10 bases at J, leaving 6 bases unmatched. DNA of the CDR3: TGTGCCAGCAGCCAAGAGGCCAGGGGGAGCGAGCAGTTCTTC. Residues: CASSQEARGSEQFF.

This clonotype turned up a few times. This chain connects TRBV15 to TRBJ1-4; possibly TRBD1 for D (5 bases). The V and J ends lost 0 bases and 5 bases respectively, with 13 bases between them. The CDR3 sequence is 16 residues long. From germline, CDR1 is LNHNV and CDR2 YYDKDF (reference sequence). The CDR3 protein is CATSRDRAGQNEKLFF. The DNA of the CDR3 is TGTGCCACCAGCAGAGATCGGGCCGGACAAAATGAAAAACTGTTTTTT.

V is TRBV7-9 and J is TRBJ2-7; a weak D match, TRBD1 (5 bases). This CDR3 comprises 14 residues. V lost 4 bases to trimming and J lost 5 bases, with 15 bases between them. The germline V gene has CDR1 SEHNR and CDR2 FQNEAQ (reference sequence). The CDR3 reads CASSSTDSMDEQYF. CDR3 bases: TGTGCCAGCAGCTCTACCGACAGTATGGACGAGCAGTACTTC.

This clonotype was seen more than once but under ten times. The rearrangement joins TRBV30 to TRBJ1-6; D is undetermined. The ends were cut back, 3 bases at V and 8 bases at J, with 11 bases in the middle. This CDR3 contains 13 residues. CDR1 is GTSNPN and CDR2 is SVGIG in the germline V gene (reference sequence). The CDR3 nucleotides read TGTGCCTGGAGCGCGGACCTTGATTCACCCCTCCACTTT. Protein: CAWSADLDSPLHF.

A few counts support this clonotype. The V and J genes are TRBV7-6 and TRBJ1-2, with D unresolved. The CDR3 length is 17 residues. With 1 base removed from V and 8 bases from J, the gap between germline ends came to 23 bases. Germline CDR1 SGHVS, CDR2 FNYEAQ. CDR3 in amino acids: CASSLGFARRPSGGYTF. The CDR3 DNA is TGTGCCAGCAGCTTAGGTTTCGCCAGGAGGCCCTCGGGCGGCTACACCTTC.

This clonotype was picked up a small number of times. The rearrangement links TRBV19 to TRBJ2-3; perhaps TRBD1 as D (6 bases). V lost 9 bases to trimming and J lost 6 bases, with 19 bases between them. The CDR3 contains 14 residues. CDR1 and CDR2 from the germline V gene are LNHDA and SQIVND (reference sequence). The chain's CDR3 is CASAPGPQGDTQYF. CDR3 in DNA: TGTGCCAGCGCCCCGGGCCCTCAGGGGGATACGCAGTATTTT.

The V call is TRBV20-1, the J call TRBJ2-7; 8 nucleotides match TRBD1. V shed 5 bases, J shed 4 bases, and the junction held 10 bases outside the gene matches. The germline CDR1 and CDR2 sequences are DFQATT and SNEGSKA (reference sequence). This CDR3 region has 14 residues. CDR3 amino acids: CSAPDRAFSYEQYF. The CDR3 bases are TGCAGTGCTCCGGACAGGGCCTTTAGTTACGAGCAGTACTTC.

The chain has TRBV27 and TRBJ2-3; the match to TRBD2 covers 10 bases. This CDR3 has 16 amino acids. Germline values: CDR1 MNHEY, CDR2 SMNVEV (reference sequence). The J segment lost 14 bases and the V segment lost 10 bases, leaving 24 bases of the junction unmatched. The DNA for the CDR3 is TGTGCCACGCAGGGATGGGGGACTAGCGACCCAAAATTGACGTATTTT. Amino acid sequence: CATQGWGTSDPKLTYF.

This clonotype was seen once. V is TRBV30 and J is TRBJ2-7, with 10 bases that match TRBD2. J gave up 7 bases and V 0 bases, and 9 bases lay outside the gene matches. Germline CDR1 is GTSNPN and CDR2 is SVGIG (reference sequence). The CDR3 is made up of 15 amino acids. This CDR3 reads CAWSVRTSGSREQYF. The CDR3 DNA is TGTGCCTGGAGTGTCCGGACTAGCGGTTCTAGGGAGCAGTACTTC.

In this sample, this clonotype turned up a few times. The rearrangement joins TRBV5-6 to TRBJ1-1; a weak D match, TRBD1 (5 bases). Trimming pared 5 bases from V and 0 bases from J, leaving 11 bases between. This CDR3 is built from 14 residues. The germline CDR1 and CDR2 sequences are SGHDT and YYEEEE. CDR3 protein: CASRWGRLNTEAFF. CDR3 in DNA: TGTGCCAGCAGATGGGGCAGGCTGAACACTGAAGCTTTCTTT. Variable domain in full (rest from reference TRBV5-6 and TRBJ1-1): DAGVTQSPTHLIKTRGQQVTLRCSPKSGHDTVSWYQQALGQGPQFIFQYYEEEERQRGNFPDRFSGHQFPNYSSELNVNALLLGDSALYLCASRWGRLNTEAFFGQGTRLTVV.

The chain employs TRBV15 and TRBJ2-6; TRBD1 might be the D (5 bases). The CDR3 has 15 residues. Trimming shortened V by 1 base and J by 4 bases, and 8 bases separated the two germline ends. Germline V gene data show CDR1 as LNHNV and CDR2 as YYDKDF (reference sequence). The CDR3 region has the DNA TGTGCCACCAGCAGAGTTTCAGGGGGGGCCAACGTCCTGACTTTC. It specifies CATSRVSGGANVLTF.

This clonotype was picked up a small number of times. J is TRBJ2-3 and V is TRBV18; D gene unclear. The CDR3 has 14 amino acids. Trimming left V 2 bases short and J 6 bases short, with 12 bases between. Looked up from germline, CDR1 is KGHSH and CDR2 is LQKENI. CDR3 region: CASSPWERVDTQYF. DNA of the CDR3: TGTGCCAGCTCACCATGGGAACGAGTGGATACGCAGTATTTT.

Only a few counts were recorded for this clonotype. The chain couples TRBV11-2 to TRBJ2-7; D unclear. CDR1 is SGHAT, CDR2 FQNNGV, per germline. Trimming removed 5 bases from V and 3 bases from J, with 11 bases in between. This CDR3 comprises 13 residues. The DNA of the CDR3 is TGTGCCAGCAGCGGGATAGGGATCTACGAGCAGTACTTC. Translating it yields CASSGIGIYEQYF.

This clonotype has only a few counts. This chain links TRBV12-3 or TRBV12-4 with TRBJ1-4, with unresolved D. V lost 4 bases and J 11 bases, leaving 14 bases between the germline ends. The CDR3 extends over 13 amino acids. This CDR3 is CASSSPSPGKLFF. In nucleotides, the CDR3 is TGTGCCAGCAGTTCCCCGAGCCCGGGGAAACTGTTTTTT.

The J gene is TRBJ1-4, the V gene TRBV7-9, with 7 bases that match TRBD1. Germline V gene sequence: CDR1 SEHNR, CDR2 FQNEAQ (reference sequence). The CDR3 contains 14 residues. V dropped 4 bases and J dropped 16; count of bases not matched to a gene: 15. The CDR3 coding sequence is TGTGCCAGCAGCTCCGCGGGACAGCCCTTGAGGGAGTTTTTT. The encoded protein is CASSSAGQPLREFF. Full variable domain (rest looked up from reference TRBV7-9 and TRBJ1-4): DTGVSQNPRHKITKRGQNVTFRCDPISEHNRLYWYRQTLGQGPEFLTYFQNEAQLEKSRLLSDRFSAERPKGSFSTLEIQRTEQGDSAMYLCASSSAGQPLREFFGSGTQLSVL.

J is TRBJ1-4 and V is TRBV20-1; 7 bases match TRBD1. With 7 bases clipped from V and 5 bases from J, the junction kept 4 bases outside the gene matches. This CDR3 comprises 12 residues. Germline V gives CDR1 DFQATT, CDR2 SNEGSKA (reference sequence). The chain's CDR3 is CSGRTGNEKLFF. The CDR3 DNA follows: TGCAGTGGCAGGACAGGCAATGAAAAACTGTTTTTT.

This rearrangement joins TRBV3-1 to TRBJ2-7; 9 nucleotides agree with TRBD1. The CDR3 has 14 residues. The trim removed 2 bases at V and 8 bases at J, leaving 7 bases unmatched. Germline V gives CDR1 LGHDT, CDR2 YNNKEL (reference sequence). CDR3 DNA sequence: TGTGCCAGCAGCCAACCGGGACAGGGAAGCAAGCAGTACTTC. Its translation is CASSQPGQGSKQYF.

This clonotype has just a few counts. The chain recombines TRBV12-3 or TRBV12-4 with TRBJ2-7; D tentatively reads TRBD1 or TRBD2 (6 bases each). V was trimmed by 5 bases and J by 0 bases, leaving 20 bases between them. The CDR3 contains 17 residues. The CDR3 sequence: CASSRGAGPPSSYEQYF. In DNA, the CDR3 is TGTGCCAGCAGTAGGGGGGCAGGGCCCCCGAGCTCCTACGAGCAGTACTTC.

The rearrangement joins TRBV20-1 to TRBJ2-1, with 13 bases aligning to TRBD2. Per the germline V gene, CDR1 is DFQATT and CDR2 is SNEGSKA (reference sequence). Trimming at V came to 1 base and at J to 6 bases, leaving 3 bases not matched to a gene. The CDR3 runs to 15 residues. The CDR3 nucleotides are TGCAGTGCTAGAGGGGGACTAGCGGGGCTCAATGAGCAGTTCTTC. It codes for CSARGGLAGLNEQFF.

V gene TRBV7-6 combines with J gene TRBJ2-7; a possible D gene is TRBD1 (5 bases). Trimming removed 5 bases at V and 6 bases at J, with 23 bases between. CDR3 length: 16 residues. Germline V gene lookup returns CDR1 SGHVS and CDR2 FNYEAQ. The CDR3 bases are TGTGCCAGCAGCCCCGAGAGTGGTGCAGGGTCTTCCGAGCAGTACTTC. It yields the protein CASSPESGAGSSEQYF.

The J gene is TRBJ2-7, the V gene TRBV7-8; no firm D call. Deletions cut 4 bases from V and 0 bases from J, with 10 bases between. The germline V gene has CDR1 SGHVS and CDR2 FQNEAQ. The CDR3 consists of 14 residues. The CDR3 nucleotides are TGTGCCAGCAGCTCGCGCAGAAGCTCCTACGAGCAGTACTTC. This gives the protein CASSSRRSSYEQYF. The whole variable domain, remainder taken from reference TRBV7-8 and TRBJ2-7, is GAGVSQSPRYKVAKRGQDVALRCDPISGHVSLFWYQQALGQGPEFLTYFQNEAQLDKSGLPSDRFFAERPEGSVSTLKIQRTQQEDSAVYLCASSSRRSSYEQYFGPGTRLTVT.

This clonotype was counted between two and nine times. The CDR3 sequence is CASSLSRTGDGYTF. The CDR3 nucleotides read TGTGCCAGCAGCCTGTCGCGGACAGGGGATGGCTACACCTTC. The V call is TRBV11-2, the J call TRBJ1-2; the match to TRBD1 covers 9 bases. Trimming cost V 5 bases and J 6 bases; bases outside gene matches: 7. The germline V gene has CDR1 SGHAT and CDR2 FQNNGV. This CDR3 spans 14 amino acids.

The rearrangement links TRBV12-3 or TRBV12-4 to TRBJ1-1, with D hard to call. With 7 bases removed from V and 1 base from J, the gap between germline ends came to 16 bases. There are 15 residues in the CDR3. This chain's CDR3 is CASILERAANTEAFF. In nucleotides, the CDR3 is TGTGCCAGCATCCTTGAAAGGGCAGCGAACACTGAAGCTTTCTTT.

This clonotype was found a few times. V usage is TRBV9 and J usage is TRBJ2-7, with TRBD2 matching 8 bases. This CDR3 has 15 residues. V lost 3 bases, J lost 2 bases, and 7 bases stayed unmatched. The germline V gene encodes CDR1 SGDLS and CDR2 YYNGEE. The CDR3 loop is CASSGSGTRPYEQYF. The CDR3 DNA reads TGTGCCAGCAGCGGATCCGGGACTAGGCCCTACGAGCAGTACTTC.